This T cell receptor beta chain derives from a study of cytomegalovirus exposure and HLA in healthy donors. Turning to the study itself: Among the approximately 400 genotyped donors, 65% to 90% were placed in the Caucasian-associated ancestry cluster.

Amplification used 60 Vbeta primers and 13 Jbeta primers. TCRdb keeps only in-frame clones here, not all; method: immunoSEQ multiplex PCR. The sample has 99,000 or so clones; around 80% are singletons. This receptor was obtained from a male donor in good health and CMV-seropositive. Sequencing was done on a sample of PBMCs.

CDR3 coding DNA: TGTGCCTGGAGTGTACGCGAGAACACTGAAGCTTTCTTT. This translates into CAWSVRENTEAFF. The chain is built from TRBV30 and TRBJ1-1; D is ambiguous. V was cut by 0 bases and J by 1 base, with 6 bases left in between. CDR1 and CDR2 (germline): GTSNPN, SVGIG (reference sequence). This CDR3 contains 13 residues. Based on the CDR3 plus reference TRBV30 and TRBJ1-1, the full variable domain is SQTIHQWPATLVQPVGSPLSLECTVEGTSNPNLYWYRQAAGRGLQLLFYSVGIGQISSEVPQNLSASRPQDRQFILSSKKLLLSDSGFYLCAWSVRENTEAFFGQGTRLTVV.